The entry below gives a single TCR beta chain sequence along with its context. Antigen specificity is unknown. This sample stems from a study of shared clonotypes between healthy human individuals. Study-wide context: CD4 naive cells filled three plates per donor, CD4 memory three, CD8 naive two and CD8 memory one. General study results and limits: Generation probabilities were higher for clonotypes shared across all four sorted-subset donors than for unshared ones.

This CDR3 spans 16 amino acids. The germline V gene encodes CDR1 PRHDT and CDR2 FYEKMQ (reference sequence). The ends lost 3 bases at V and 0 bases at J; junction bases unmatched: 4. The assay was carried out at the deep level. Data came from immunoSEQ multiplex PCR; TCRdb stores just in-frame clones and leaves some out. There are about 690,000 clones in the sample; roughly 88% occur only once, and 34% lies in the top ten. The chain links TRBV13 to TRBJ2-3, with 9 bases that match TRBD2. The sample taken for sequencing was memory CD8+ T cells from PBMCs. Subset denoted: CD45RO+ cells pooled with CCR7-negative TemRA cells. The sequence came from a man between 18 and 29 years old in good health. Some clones in this sample may be carry-over from other donors' samples. CDR3 in amino acids: CASSLASGTSTDTQYF. DNA for the CDR3: TGTGCCAGCAGCTTGGCTAGCGGGACTAGCACAGATACGCAGTATTTT.